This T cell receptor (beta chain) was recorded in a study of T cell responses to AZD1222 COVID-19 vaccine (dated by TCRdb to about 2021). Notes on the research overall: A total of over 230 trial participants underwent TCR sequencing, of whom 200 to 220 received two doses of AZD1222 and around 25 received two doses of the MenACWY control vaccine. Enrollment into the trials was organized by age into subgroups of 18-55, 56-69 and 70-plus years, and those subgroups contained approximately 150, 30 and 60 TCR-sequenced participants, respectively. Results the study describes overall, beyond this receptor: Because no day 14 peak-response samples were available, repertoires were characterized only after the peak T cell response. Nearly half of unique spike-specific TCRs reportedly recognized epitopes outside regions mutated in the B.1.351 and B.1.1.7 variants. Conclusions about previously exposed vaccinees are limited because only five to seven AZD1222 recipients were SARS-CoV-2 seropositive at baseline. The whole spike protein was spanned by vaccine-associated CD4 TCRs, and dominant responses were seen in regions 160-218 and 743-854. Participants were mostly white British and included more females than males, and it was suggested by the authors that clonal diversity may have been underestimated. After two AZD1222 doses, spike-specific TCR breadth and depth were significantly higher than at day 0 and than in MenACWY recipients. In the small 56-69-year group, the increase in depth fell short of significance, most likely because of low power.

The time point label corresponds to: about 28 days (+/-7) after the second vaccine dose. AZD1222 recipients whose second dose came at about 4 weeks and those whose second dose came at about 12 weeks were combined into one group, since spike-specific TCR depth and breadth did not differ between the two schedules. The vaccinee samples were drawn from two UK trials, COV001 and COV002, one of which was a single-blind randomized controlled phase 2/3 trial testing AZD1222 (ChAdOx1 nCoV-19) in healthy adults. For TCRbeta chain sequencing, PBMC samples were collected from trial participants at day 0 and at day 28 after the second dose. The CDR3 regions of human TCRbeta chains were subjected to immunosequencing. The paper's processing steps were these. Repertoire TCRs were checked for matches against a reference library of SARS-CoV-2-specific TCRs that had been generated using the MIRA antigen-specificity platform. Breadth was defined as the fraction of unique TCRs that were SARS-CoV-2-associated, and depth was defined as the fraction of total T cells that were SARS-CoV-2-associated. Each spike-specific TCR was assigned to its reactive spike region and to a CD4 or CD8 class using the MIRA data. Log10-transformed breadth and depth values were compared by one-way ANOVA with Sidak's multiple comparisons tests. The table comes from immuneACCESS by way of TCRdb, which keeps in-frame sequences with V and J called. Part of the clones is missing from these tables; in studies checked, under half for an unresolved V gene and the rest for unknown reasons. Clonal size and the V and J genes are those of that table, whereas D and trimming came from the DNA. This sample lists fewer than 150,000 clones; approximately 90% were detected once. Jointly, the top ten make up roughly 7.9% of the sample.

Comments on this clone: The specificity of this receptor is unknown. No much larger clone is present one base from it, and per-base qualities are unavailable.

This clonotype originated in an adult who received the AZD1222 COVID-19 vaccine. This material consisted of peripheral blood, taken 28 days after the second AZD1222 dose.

The CDR3 sequence is CATSRLAGGGEQFF. The DNA is as follows: TGTGCCACCAGTAGACTAGCGGGAGGTGGTGAGCAGTTCTTC. The chain is assembled from TRBV24-1 and TRBJ2-1, and TRBD2 aligns with 13 junction nucleotides. V is pruned by 6 bases and J by 9 bases, leaving 4 bases of the junction without a gene match. The CDR3 goes from the cysteine to the phenylalanine over 14 residues. Kept here is only the CDR3 DNA, which spans 42 bases and is read in frame from base 1. The germline V gene encodes CDR1 KGHDR and CDR2 SFDVKD.